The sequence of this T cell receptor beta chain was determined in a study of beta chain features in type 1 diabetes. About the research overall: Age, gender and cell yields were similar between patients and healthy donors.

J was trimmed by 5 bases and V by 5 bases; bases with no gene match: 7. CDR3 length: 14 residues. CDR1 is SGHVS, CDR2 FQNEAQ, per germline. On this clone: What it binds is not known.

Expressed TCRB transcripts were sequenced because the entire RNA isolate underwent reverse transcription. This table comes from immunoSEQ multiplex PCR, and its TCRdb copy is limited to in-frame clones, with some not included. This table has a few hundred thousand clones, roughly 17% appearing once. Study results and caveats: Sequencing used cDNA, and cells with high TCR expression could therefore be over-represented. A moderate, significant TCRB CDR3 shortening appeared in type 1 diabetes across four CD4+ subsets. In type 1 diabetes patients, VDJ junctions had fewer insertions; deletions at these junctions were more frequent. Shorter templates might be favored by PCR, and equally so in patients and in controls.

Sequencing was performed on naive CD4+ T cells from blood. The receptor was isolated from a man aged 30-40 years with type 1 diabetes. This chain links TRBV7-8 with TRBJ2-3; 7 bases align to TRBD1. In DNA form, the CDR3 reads TGTGCCAGCAGCCTGACAGGGTTTGAAGATACGCAGTATTTT. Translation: CASSLTGFEDTQYF.